The rows below give T cell receptor beta chains drawn from one sample of a study of cytomegalovirus exposure and HLA in healthy donors. Data came from immunoSEQ multiplex PCR; TCRdb stores just in-frame clones and leaves some out. The sample shows under 150,000 clones, 81% of them seen only once. Sequenced material: PBMCs. Source of these receptors: a man between 18 and 35 years old in good health and CMV-seronegative. The CDR3 runs from the conserved cysteine through the conserved F or W. The order of the fields is V gene, J gene, CDR3 protein.

>TRBV28|TRBJ2-3
CASSYGLAGPPSTDTQYF
>TRBV6-5|TRBJ2-3
CASSLRGGPSDTQYF
>TRBV28|TRBJ1-2
CASSTGDYGYTF
>TRBV18|TRBJ2-1
CASSPLDTTLNEQFF
>TRBV6-6|TRBJ1-1
CASSPGGGVYEAFF
>TRBV7-2|TRBJ2-6
CASSFARQPQSSGANVLTF
>TRBV10-3|TRBJ2-7
CAISELGQGTPPFYEQYF
>TRBV11-2|TRBJ2-3
CASSLAGRDTDTQYF
>TRBV11-2|TRBJ1-1
CASSLGGMNTEAFF
>TRBV19|TRBJ2-4
CASQSHRDTKNIQYF
>TRBV7-8|TRBJ1-1
CASSSRGTEAFF
>TRBV7-2|TRBJ1-1
CASSLGPGLNTEAFF
>TRBV27|TRBJ2-3
CASSFGARGGTDTQYF
>TRBV6-7|TRBJ2-1
CASSYSWRGGEQFF
>TRBV2|TRBJ1-1
CASSRTLLERNTEAFF
>TRBV28|TRBJ2-1
CASSPPGGEGFF
>TRBV6-1|TRBJ1-5
CASRDSSYSNQPQHF
>TRBV5-1|TRBJ2-2
CASSLGQKTGHPGELFF
>TRBV14|TRBJ2-5
CASSQGLRQGARETQYF
>TRBV19|TRBJ1-3
CASSWPGSGNTIYF
>TRBV7-2|TRBJ1-1
CASSLAGTGSLEAFF
>TRBV6-5|TRBJ1-2
CAATGTDYGYTF
>TRBV6-5|TRBJ1-2
CASRPTGNYGYTF
>TRBV6-5|TRBJ2-7
CASSYVAGDYEQYF
>TRBV11-3|TRBJ2-1
CASSLGGQGVGNEQFF
>TRBV5-1|TRBJ2-7
CASRRDLPAYEQYF
>TRBV6-5|TRBJ1-3
CASSYSAVSGNTIYF
>TRBV7-9|TRBJ2-7
CASSREAQAQYF
>TRBV4-3|TRBJ1-1
CASSQDWRTEAFF
>TRBV7-8|TRBJ2-7
CASSFENSYEQYF
>TRBV9|TRBJ1-2
CASSPTSGYIEGYTF
>TRBV7-2|TRBJ2-3
CASSFGGGPTDTQYF
>TRBV7-6|TRBJ2-7
CASRPPRAGTGGAAHEQYF
>TRBV25-1|TRBJ1-2
CASREEGYTF
>TRBV27|TRBJ2-1
CASRRGGSSSYNEQFF
>TRBV6-5|TRBJ2-7
CASRGEPYEQYF
>TRBV30|TRBJ1-1
CAWNNDQGAGRVEAFF
>TRBV9|TRBJ1-6
CASSGEGLGLNSPLHF
>TRBV10-2|TRBJ2-4
CASSGTGIAKNIQYF
>TRBV27|TRBJ2-1
CASSPILYNEQFF
>TRBV4-3|TRBJ1-1
CASSQDLEAGLRNTEAFF
>TRBV7-3|TRBJ2-2
CASSSSPGQQNTGELFF
>TRBV19|TRBJ2-7
CASSISGLYEQYF
>TRBV30|TRBJ1-5
CAWSAQDNQPQHF
>TRBV7-9|TRBJ2-7
CASRARGLEGEQYF
>TRBV6-1|TRBJ2-1
CASVPGQIYNEQFF
>TRBV5-6|TRBJ2-7
CASSFGTGAYEQYF
>TRBV19|TRBJ1-2
CASSVDRQVLKYGYTF
>TRBV18|TRBJ1-3
CASSPAVRSTIYF
>TRBV5-5|TRBJ1-1
CASRQTGLDTEAFF
>TRBV28|TRBJ1-6
CASILNRGSPLHF
>TRBV6-1|TRBJ2-7
CASSDYLYEQYF
>TRBV27|TRBJ2-7
CASSSGGYEQYF
>TRBV6-6|TRBJ2-7
CASSSGTLTYEQYF
>TRBV6-5|TRBJ2-7
CASSWTGGYEQYF
>TRBV4-1|TRBJ1-2
CASSLYPGDRQGRGYTF
>TRBV5-1|TRBJ1-2
CASSLQKGVSYGYTF
>TRBV7-2|TRBJ2-2
CASSRGYNGELFF
>TRBV5-4|TRBJ1-2
CASSAPGSIPRYGYTF